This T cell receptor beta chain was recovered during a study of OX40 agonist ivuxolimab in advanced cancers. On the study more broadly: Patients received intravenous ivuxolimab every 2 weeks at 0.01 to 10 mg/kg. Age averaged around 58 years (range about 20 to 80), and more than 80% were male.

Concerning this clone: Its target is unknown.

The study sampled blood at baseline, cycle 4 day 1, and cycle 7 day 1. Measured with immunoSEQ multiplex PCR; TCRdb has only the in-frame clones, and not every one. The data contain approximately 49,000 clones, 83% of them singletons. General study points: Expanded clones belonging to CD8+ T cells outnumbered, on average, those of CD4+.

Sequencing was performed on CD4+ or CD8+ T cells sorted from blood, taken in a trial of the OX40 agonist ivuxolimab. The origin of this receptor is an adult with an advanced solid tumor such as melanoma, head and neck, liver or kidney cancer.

The DNA for the CDR3 is TGTGCCAGCAGTAACACCGGGTCCAATCAGCCCCAGCATTTT. Its translation: CASSNTGSNQPQHF. The rearrangement links TRBV25-1 to TRBJ1-5; no definite D call. V gave up 5 bases and J gave up 3 bases, with 11 bases separating them. CDR1 is MGHDK, CDR2 SYGVNS, per germline. The CDR3 loop spans 14 amino acids.